This T cell receptor beta chain originates from a study of OX40 agonist ivuxolimab in advanced cancers. J was trimmed by 3 bases and V by 3 bases; bases with no gene match: 6. Germline CDR1 is LNHDA and CDR2 is SQIVND (reference sequence). The length of the CDR3 is 16 residues. This table comes from immunoSEQ multiplex PCR, and its TCRdb copy is limited to in-frame clones, with some not included. The table shows approximately 82,000 clones, with 86% occurring only once. The chain links TRBV19 to TRBJ1-5; 9 nucleotides agree with TRBD1. The specimen comprised CD4+ or CD8+ T cells sorted from blood, sampled in a trial of the OX40 agonist ivuxolimab. This sequence was found in an adult with an advanced solid tumor such as melanoma, head and neck, liver or kidney cancer. CDR3 amino acids: CASSIGDRVFNQPQHF. CDR3 coding DNA: TGTGCCAGTAGTATTGGGGACAGGGTTTTCAATCAGCCCCAGCATTTT.